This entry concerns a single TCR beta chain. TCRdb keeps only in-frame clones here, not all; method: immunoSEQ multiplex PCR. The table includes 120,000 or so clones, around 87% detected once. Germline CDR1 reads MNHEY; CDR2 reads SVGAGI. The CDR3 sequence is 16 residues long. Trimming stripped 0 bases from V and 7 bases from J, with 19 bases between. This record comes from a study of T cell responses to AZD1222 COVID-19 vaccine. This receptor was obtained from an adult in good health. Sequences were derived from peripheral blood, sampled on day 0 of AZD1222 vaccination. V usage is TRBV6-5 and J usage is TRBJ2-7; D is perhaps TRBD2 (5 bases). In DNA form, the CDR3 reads TGTGCCAGCAGTTACTCGAGTATCGGCGGGCTTGGGGAGCAGTACTTC. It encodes CASSYSSIGGLGEQYF.